A selection of T cell receptor beta chains follows, all from one sample in a study of T cell repertoires in cytomegalovirus infection. A single record per CDR3 protein comes from TCRdb applying MiXCR to the reads. The sample holds hundreds of thousands of distinct CDR3 sequences, roughly 31% seen once. No antigens are known for them. Sequencing was performed on cultured CD8+ T cells from PBMCs, taken from culture after CMV antigen stimulation. The origin of the receptors is a human donor in good health (CMV status not recorded). Some clones in this sample may be carry-over from other donors' samples. Both conserved end residues are part of each CDR3. The order of the fields is J gene, clone size, D gene, V gene, CDR3 DNA, CDR3 protein. D genes are given only for firm matches. Expanded clones are given a class, and other clones once, few, many or no size at all.

J gene: TRBJ2-5
clone size: .
D gene: .
V gene: TRBV7-9
CDR3 DNA: TGTGCCAGCAGCTGGACAGACCAAGAGACCCAGTACTTC
CDR3 protein: CASSWTDQETQYF

J gene: TRBJ2-2
clone size: .
D gene: TRBD1
V gene: TRBV11-3
CDR3 DNA: TGTGCCAGCAGCCCCCACAGGGGTTTGGACACCGGGGAGCTGTTTTTT
CDR3 protein: CASSPHRGLDTGELFF

J gene: TRBJ2-1
clone size: few
D gene: .
V gene: TRBV7-6
CDR3 DNA: TGTGCCAGCAGCTTAACTAGGACGACCAGCTCCTACAATGAGCAGTTCTTC
CDR3 protein: CASSLTRTTSSYNEQFF

J gene: TRBJ2-1
clone size: few
D gene: TRBD1
V gene: TRBV12-3/TRBV12-4
CDR3 DNA: TGTGCCAGCAGTTTTGGGACAGGGGGTTATGAGCAGTTCTTC
CDR3 protein: CASSFGTGGYEQFF

J gene: TRBJ2-1
clone size: many
D gene: TRBD2
V gene: TRBV7-9
CDR3 DNA: TGTGCCAGCAGACCTACTAGCGGGGGCTCCTACAATGAGCAGTTCTTC
CDR3 protein: CASRPTSGGSYNEQFF

J gene: TRBJ1-5
clone size: .
D gene: .
V gene: TRBV27
CDR3 DNA: TGTGCCAGCAGTTTATCGATTGGTCTAATTGGGGGCGAGGATCAGTCCCAGCATTTT
CDR3 protein: CASSLSIGLIGGEDQSQHF

J gene: TRBJ2-1
clone size: few
D gene: .
V gene: TRBV27
CDR3 DNA: TGTGCCAGCAGTTTATCGATGGTGGGATACTTTCTAATAGGGAGAGGGTCCTACAATGAGCAGTTCTTC
CDR3 protein: CASSLSMVGYFLIGRGSYNEQFF

J gene: TRBJ1-4
clone size: .
D gene: TRBD1
V gene: TRBV7-9
CDR3 DNA: TGTGCCAGCAGCGAGACAGGGATTTATGAAAAACTGTTTTTT
CDR3 protein: CASSETGIYEKLFF

J gene: TRBJ1-1
clone size: .
D gene: TRBD1
V gene: TRBV9
CDR3 DNA: TGTGCCAGCAGCGGGGGACAGGAGAACACTGAAGCTTTCTTT
CDR3 protein: CASSGGQENTEAFF

J gene: TRBJ1-2
clone size: many
D gene: TRBD1
V gene: TRBV7-2
CDR3 DNA: TGTGCCAGCATGGGACAGGAACCTAACTATGGCTACACCTTC
CDR3 protein: CASMGQEPNYGYTF

J gene: TRBJ2-3
clone size: .
D gene: .
V gene: TRBV5-1
CDR3 DNA: TGCGCCAGCAGACTTAGTCAGCCCGGGGATACGCAGTATTTT
CDR3 protein: CASRLSQPGDTQYF

J gene: TRBJ2-6
clone size: many
D gene: .
V gene: TRBV7-8
CDR3 DNA: TGTGCCAGCAGCTTATACGTCGCAGGAAAAGGCTCTGGGGCCAACGTCCTGACTTTC
CDR3 protein: CASSLYVAGKGSGANVLTF

J gene: TRBJ2-3
clone size: .
D gene: .
V gene: TRBV4-3
CDR3 DNA: TGCGTCAGCAGCCAAGATAGGTCCCCGCCAGCAGATACGCAGTATTTT
CDR3 protein: CVSSQDRSPPADTQYF

J gene: TRBJ1-2
clone size: few
D gene: TRBD1
V gene: TRBV27
CDR3 DNA: TGTGCCAGCAGTTCCTGGGACAGGGGATATGGCTACACCTTC
CDR3 protein: CASSSWDRGYGYTF

J gene: TRBJ1-1
clone size: medium-sized
D gene: .
V gene: TRBV12-3/TRBV12-4
CDR3 DNA: TGTGCCAGCAGTTTTGGACAAGGGGGGCGGGCTTTCTTT
CDR3 protein: CASSFGQGGRAFF

J gene: TRBJ1-5
clone size: .
D gene: TRBD1
V gene: TRBV19
CDR3 DNA: TGTGCCAGTATTAACGGACAGGGGAATCAGCCCCAGCATTTT
CDR3 protein: CASINGQGNQPQHF

J gene: TRBJ2-3
clone size: few
D gene: .
V gene: TRBV12-3/TRBV12-4
CDR3 DNA: TGTGCCAGCAGCGCCCAAGCAGATACGCAGTATTTT
CDR3 protein: CASSAQADTQYF

J gene: TRBJ1-1
clone size: .
D gene: .
V gene: TRBV28
CDR3 DNA: TGTGCCAGCAGTTTATACGCAGAGAACACTGAAGCTTTCTTT
CDR3 protein: CASSLYAENTEAFF

J gene: TRBJ2-1
clone size: .
D gene: .
V gene: TRBV3-1
CDR3 DNA: TGTGCCAGCAGCCAACAGGGGCACGCTTACAATGAGCAGTTCTTC
CDR3 protein: CASSQQGHAYNEQFF

J gene: TRBJ1-2
clone size: .
D gene: TRBD1
V gene: TRBV5-1
CDR3 DNA: TGCACCAGCAGCCGATTGACAGGGAGAAGTGGCTACACCTTC
CDR3 protein: CTSSRLTGRSGYTF

J gene: TRBJ2-4
clone size: few
D gene: .
V gene: TRBV9
CDR3 DNA: TGTGCCAGCAGCGTAGCAGGTTCTGGGCAAAACATTCAGTACTTC
CDR3 protein: CASSVAGSGQNIQYF

J gene: TRBJ2-5
clone size: .
D gene: .
V gene: TRBV3-1
CDR3 DNA: TGTGCCAGCAGCCAAGAGCTCTCGGACGGATACGAGACCCAGTACTTC
CDR3 protein: CASSQELSDGYETQYF

J gene: TRBJ2-1
clone size: once
D gene: TRBD2
V gene: TRBV5-1
CDR3 DNA: TGCGCCAGCAGCTTCGGGACTAGCGATTACGGTGAGCAGTTCTTC
CDR3 protein: CASSFGTSDYGEQFF

J gene: TRBJ2-3
clone size: few
D gene: TRBD2
V gene: TRBV19
CDR3 DNA: TGTGCCAGTAGTAGCAGCGGGGCGGATTGGGATACGCAGTATTTT
CDR3 protein: CASSSSGADWDTQYF

J gene: TRBJ1-1
clone size: .
D gene: .
V gene: TRBV10-3
CDR3 DNA: TGTGCCATCAGTGAGTCTAGCAGGGAAAAAGCTTTCTTT
CDR3 protein: CAISESSREKAFF

J gene: TRBJ1-2
clone size: .
D gene: .
V gene: TRBV4-1
CDR3 DNA: TGCGCCAGCAGCCAAGAGAGTGGAACCTCGGACTTCGGGAACTATGGCTACACCTTC
CDR3 protein: CASSQESGTSDFGNYGYTF

J gene: TRBJ2-1
clone size: .
D gene: .
V gene: TRBV7-6
CDR3 DNA: TGTGCCAGCAGCTTAGAAATAGGGGGAGGTAACAATGAGCAGTTCTTC
CDR3 protein: CASSLEIGGGNNEQFF

J gene: TRBJ2-1
clone size: .
D gene: TRBD1
V gene: TRBV6-8
CDR3 DNA: TGTGCCAGCAGTAGGGCTCTGAGGGACAGAGACAATGAGCAGTTCTTC
CDR3 protein: CASSRALRDRDNEQFF

J gene: TRBJ2-2
clone size: few
D gene: TRBD2
V gene: TRBV6-1
CDR3 DNA: TGTGCCAGCACGCCGGGCGGGACTAGCGTCCGCGGGGAGCTGTTTTTT
CDR3 protein: CASTPGGTSVRGELFF

J gene: TRBJ1-2
clone size: many
D gene: .
V gene: TRBV7-9
CDR3 DNA: TGTGCCAGCAGCTTAGGAGGGGACGGGGGAAAAGACGGCTACACCTTC
CDR3 protein: CASSLGGDGGKDGYTF

J gene: TRBJ2-3
clone size: many
D gene: .
V gene: TRBV6-5
CDR3 DNA: TGTGCCAGCAGTTACTTAGGCTCTGATACGCAGTATTTT
CDR3 protein: CASSYLGSDTQYF

J gene: TRBJ2-1
clone size: few
D gene: TRBD2
V gene: TRBV7-3
CDR3 DNA: TGTGCCAGCAGCAGACCAGGGACTAGTAGTGAGCAGTTCTTC
CDR3 protein: CASSRPGTSSEQFF

J gene: TRBJ1-1
clone size: .
D gene: TRBD1
V gene: TRBV6-5
CDR3 DNA: TGTGCCAGCAGTTACCTTAGGGGGCGGAACACTGAAGCTTTCTTT
CDR3 protein: CASSYLRGRNTEAFF

J gene: TRBJ1-2
clone size: .
D gene: .
V gene: TRBV5-1
CDR3 DNA: TGCGCCAGCAGCTTGGCGGGGTTGGCGAACTATGGCTACACCTTC
CDR3 protein: CASSLAGLANYGYTF

J gene: TRBJ2-2
clone size: .
D gene: .
V gene: TRBV20-1
CDR3 DNA: TGCAGTGCTAGGCCCTCTGGAGGATACACCGGGGAGCTGTTTTTT
CDR3 protein: CSARPSGGYTGELFF

J gene: TRBJ2-7
clone size: .
D gene: TRBD2
V gene: TRBV4-1
CDR3 DNA: TGCGCCAGCAGCCAAATAGCGGGGAGCTCCTACGAGCAGTACTTC
CDR3 protein: CASSQIAGSSYEQYF

J gene: TRBJ1-1
clone size: few
D gene: .
V gene: TRBV28
CDR3 DNA: TGTGCCACCCACCGACAGTCCAGGGTCACTGAAGCTTTCTTT
CDR3 protein: CATHRQSRVTEAFF

J gene: TRBJ2-1
clone size: many
D gene: TRBD1
V gene: TRBV7-8
CDR3 DNA: TGTGCCAGCAGCTCTTCACAGGGGGCTCATGAGCAGTTCTTC
CDR3 protein: CASSSSQGAHEQFF

J gene: TRBJ2-1
clone size: .
D gene: .
V gene: TRBV28
CDR3 DNA: TGTGCCAGCAGTTCCTCCTACAGGGACCTCTCCTACAATGAGCAGTTCTTC
CDR3 protein: CASSSSYRDLSYNEQFF

J gene: TRBJ1-5
clone size: .
D gene: .
V gene: TRBV5-1
CDR3 DNA: TGCGCCAGCAGCTTGGAAGGTCGATATCAGCCCCAGCATTTT
CDR3 protein: CASSLEGRYQPQHF

J gene: TRBJ1-2
clone size: .
D gene: TRBD1
V gene: TRBV2
CDR3 DNA: TGTGCCAGCTGGACAGGGCCCACCAATGGCTACACCTTC
CDR3 protein: CASWTGPTNGYTF

J gene: TRBJ1-2
clone size: few
D gene: TRBD1
V gene: TRBV4-1
CDR3 DNA: TGCGCCAGCAGCCAAGACCGGGGGACAGTTTATGGCTACACCTTC
CDR3 protein: CASSQDRGTVYGYTF

J gene: TRBJ1-2
clone size: many
D gene: .
V gene: TRBV7-8
CDR3 DNA: TGTGCCAGCAGCTACGGACAGACCCCGATGGGCTACACCTTC
CDR3 protein: CASSYGQTPMGYTF

J gene: TRBJ2-1
clone size: many
D gene: .
V gene: TRBV20-1
CDR3 DNA: TGCAGTGCTAGAGATTACATGAGCTCCTACAATGAGCAGTTCTTC
CDR3 protein: CSARDYMSSYNEQFF

J gene: TRBJ1-1
clone size: .
D gene: .
V gene: TRBV5-1
CDR3 DNA: TGCGCCAGCAGCTTGGCCAGGGAGACTTTCTTT
CDR3 protein: CASSLARETFF

J gene: TRBJ1-1
clone size: .
D gene: .
V gene: TRBV5-4
CDR3 DNA: TGTGCCAGCAGTCCCCGGAGGGTTTTGACTCTGCTTGACACTGAAGCTTTCTTT
CDR3 protein: CASSPRRVLTLLDTEAFF

J gene: TRBJ2-1
clone size: .
D gene: .
V gene: TRBV28
CDR3 DNA: TGTGCCAGCACCAACTACAATGAGCAGTTCTTC
CDR3 protein: CASTNYNEQFF

J gene: TRBJ1-1
clone size: .
D gene: .
V gene: TRBV7-6
CDR3 DNA: TGTGCCAGCAGCTTAGGGCAACCTGGTGCCACTGAAGCTTTCTTT
CDR3 protein: CASSLGQPGATEAFF

J gene: TRBJ2-1
clone size: few
D gene: .
V gene: TRBV6-2/TRBV6-3
CDR3 DNA: TGTGCCAGCAGGCCTGATATTGATAATGAGCAGTTCTTC
CDR3 protein: CASRPDIDNEQFF

J gene: TRBJ1-2
clone size: many
D gene: .
V gene: TRBV12-3/TRBV12-4
CDR3 DNA: TGTGCCAGCAGCACAGGGACCTATGGCTACACCTTC
CDR3 protein: CASSTGTYGYTF